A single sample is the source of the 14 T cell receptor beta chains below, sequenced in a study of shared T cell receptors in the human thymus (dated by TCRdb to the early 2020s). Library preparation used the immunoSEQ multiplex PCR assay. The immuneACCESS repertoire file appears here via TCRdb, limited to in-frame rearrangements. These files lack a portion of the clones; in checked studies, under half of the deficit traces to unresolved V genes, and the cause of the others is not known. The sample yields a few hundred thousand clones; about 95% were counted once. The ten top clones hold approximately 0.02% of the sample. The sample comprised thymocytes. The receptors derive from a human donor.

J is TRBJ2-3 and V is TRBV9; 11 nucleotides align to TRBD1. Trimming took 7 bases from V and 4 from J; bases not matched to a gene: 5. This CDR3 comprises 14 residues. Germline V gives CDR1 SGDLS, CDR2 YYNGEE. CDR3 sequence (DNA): TGTGCCAGCTCCGGGACAGGGGGTGCAGATACGCAGTATTTT. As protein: CASSGTGGADTQYF.

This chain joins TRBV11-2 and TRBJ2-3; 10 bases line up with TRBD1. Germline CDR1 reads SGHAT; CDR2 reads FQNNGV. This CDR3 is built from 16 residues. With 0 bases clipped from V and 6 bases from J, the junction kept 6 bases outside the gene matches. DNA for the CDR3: TGTGCCAGCAGCTTAGATCGGACAGGGGGTATGGATACGCAGTATTTT. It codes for CASSLDRTGGMDTQYF.

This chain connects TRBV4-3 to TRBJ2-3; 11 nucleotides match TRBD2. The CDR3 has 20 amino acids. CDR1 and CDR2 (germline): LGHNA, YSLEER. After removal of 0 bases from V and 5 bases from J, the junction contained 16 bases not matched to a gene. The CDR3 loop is CASSQDQLAGGFTAGDTQYF. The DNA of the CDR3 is TGCGCCAGCAGCCAAGATCAGCTAGCGGGAGGCTTCACTGCGGGAGATACGCAGTATTTT.

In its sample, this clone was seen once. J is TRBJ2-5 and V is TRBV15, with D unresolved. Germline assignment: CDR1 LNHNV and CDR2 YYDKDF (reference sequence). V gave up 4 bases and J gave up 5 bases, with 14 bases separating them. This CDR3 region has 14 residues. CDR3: CATSTQTSGETQYF. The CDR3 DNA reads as TGTGCCACCAGCACCCAAACGTCGGGCGAGACCCAGTACTTC.

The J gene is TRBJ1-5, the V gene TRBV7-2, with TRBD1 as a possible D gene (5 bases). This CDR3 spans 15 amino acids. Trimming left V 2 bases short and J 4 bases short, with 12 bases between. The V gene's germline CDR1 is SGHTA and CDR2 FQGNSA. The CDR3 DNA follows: TGTGCCAGCAGCTTAAACGGGACTTTTAATCAGCCCCAGCATTTT. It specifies CASSLNGTFNQPQHF.

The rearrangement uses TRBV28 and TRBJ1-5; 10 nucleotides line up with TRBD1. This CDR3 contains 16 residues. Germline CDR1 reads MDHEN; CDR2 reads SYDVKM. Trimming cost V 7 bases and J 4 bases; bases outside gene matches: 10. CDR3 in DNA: TGTGCCAGCACCATGACCCGGACAGGGGGAAATCAGCCCCAGCATTTT. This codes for CASTMTRTGGNQPQHF. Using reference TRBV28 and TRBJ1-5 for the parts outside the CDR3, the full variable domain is DVKVTQSSRYLVKRTGEKVFLECVQDMDHENMFWYRQDPGLGLRLIYFSYDVKMKEKGDIPEGYSVSREKKERFSLILESASTNQTSMYLCASTMTRTGGNQPQHFGDGTRLSIL.

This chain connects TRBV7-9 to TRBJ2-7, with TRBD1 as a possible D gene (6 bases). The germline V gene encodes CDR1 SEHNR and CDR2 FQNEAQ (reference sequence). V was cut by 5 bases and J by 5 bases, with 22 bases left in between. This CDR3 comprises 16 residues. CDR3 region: CASSPIRGRGVHEQYF. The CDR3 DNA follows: TGTGCCAGCAGCCCAATTAGGGGCAGGGGTGTCCACGAGCAGTACTTC.

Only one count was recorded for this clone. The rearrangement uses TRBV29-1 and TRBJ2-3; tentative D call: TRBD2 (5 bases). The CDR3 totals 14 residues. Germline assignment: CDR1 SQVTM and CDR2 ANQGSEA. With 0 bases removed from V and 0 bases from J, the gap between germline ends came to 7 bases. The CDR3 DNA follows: TGCAGCGTTGAAGATCGAGGGAGCACAGATACGCAGTATTTT. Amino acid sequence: CSVEDRGSTDTQYF.

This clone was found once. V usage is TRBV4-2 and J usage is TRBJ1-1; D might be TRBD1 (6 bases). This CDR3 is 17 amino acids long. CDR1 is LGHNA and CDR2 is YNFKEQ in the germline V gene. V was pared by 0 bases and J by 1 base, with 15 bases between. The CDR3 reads CASSQDPFGTPNTEAFF. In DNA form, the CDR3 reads TGTGCCAGCAGCCAAGATCCGTTCGGGACACCGAACACTGAAGCTTTCTTT.

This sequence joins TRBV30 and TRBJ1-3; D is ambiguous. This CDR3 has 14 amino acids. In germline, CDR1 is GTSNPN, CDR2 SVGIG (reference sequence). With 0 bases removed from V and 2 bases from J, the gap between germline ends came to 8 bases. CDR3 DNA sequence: TGTGCCTGGAGTGTACTGGAGACTGGAAACACCATATATTTT. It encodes CAWSVLETGNTIYF.

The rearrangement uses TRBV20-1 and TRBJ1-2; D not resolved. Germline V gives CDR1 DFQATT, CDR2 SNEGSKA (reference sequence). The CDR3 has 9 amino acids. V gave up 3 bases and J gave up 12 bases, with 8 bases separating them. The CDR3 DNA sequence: TGCAGTGCTAGGGTGGGGAACACCTTC. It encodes CSARVGNTF.

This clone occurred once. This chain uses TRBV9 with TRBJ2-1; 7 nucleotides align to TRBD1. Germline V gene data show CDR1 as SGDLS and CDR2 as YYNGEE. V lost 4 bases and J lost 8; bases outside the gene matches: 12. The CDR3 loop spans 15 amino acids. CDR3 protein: CASSPNRGVEDEQFF. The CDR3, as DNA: TGTGCCAGCAGCCCAAACAGGGGCGTAGAGGATGAGCAGTTCTTC.

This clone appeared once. For the CDR3, the DNA is TGCGCCAGCAGCTTGGTAGGCCGCCCCTACGAGCAGTACTTC. Protein: CASSLVGRPYEQYF. The V gene is TRBV5-1, the J gene TRBJ2-7; D not resolved. CDR1 is SGHRS, CDR2 YFSETQ, per germline. The CDR3 is 14 residues long. Trimming took off 0 bases at V and 2 bases at J, with 9 bases between the two ends.

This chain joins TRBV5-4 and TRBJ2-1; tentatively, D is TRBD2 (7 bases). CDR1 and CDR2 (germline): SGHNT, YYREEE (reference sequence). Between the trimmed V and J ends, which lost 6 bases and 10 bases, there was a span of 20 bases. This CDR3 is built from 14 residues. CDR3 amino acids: CASTEGGGRGEQFF. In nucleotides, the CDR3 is TGTGCCAGCACGGAGGGGGGGGGCCGCGGAGAGCAGTTCTTC.